The clone carrying this T cell receptor (beta chain) was counted many times. The time point is: newly diagnosed GD, antithyroid drugs for less than 3 months. With RNA extracted from PBMCs as input, the TCR library was made. In each case, Graves' disease was diagnosed per American Thyroid Association guidelines. The CDR3 has 14 amino acids. Germline V gene data show CDR1 as SGHRS and CDR2 as YFSETQ. V lost 3 bases and J lost 5, with 14 bases in between. These data come from a study of regulatory T cells in long-lasting Graves disease. Construction of the TCR beta libraries employed iRepertoire HTBI primers in conjunction with Arm-PCR of CDR3 regions. A single record per CDR3 protein comes from TCRdb applying MiXCR to the multiplex PCR reads. Found here are 370,000 or so distinct CDR3 sequences, about a sixth of them singletons; the top ten hold roughly 21%. This same sample was also part of a study on T cells in Graves' hyperthyroidism and ophthalmopathy.

The V gene is TRBV5-1, the J gene TRBJ2-5, with D perhaps matching TRBD2 (5 bases). The receptor was isolated from a woman aged 18-35 years with Graves disease. The sample was peripheral blood mononuclear cells (PBMCs), taken at new diagnosis, from a patient treated with antithyroid drugs. The CDR3 DNA reads as TGCGCCAGCAGCTCCGACGGACTCGGTGAGACCCAGTACTTC. This gives the protein CASSSDGLGETQYF.